The 27 T cell receptor beta chains below all came from one sample that was sequenced in a study of T cell responses to AZD1222 COVID-19 vaccine. Assay: immunoSEQ multiplex PCR; the TCRdb copy retains only in-frame clones and omits some. The sample has some 92,000 clones, under 95% seen once. The specimen comprised peripheral blood, sampled on day 0 of MenACWY control vaccination. These receptors were collected from an adult in good health.

CDR3 loop: CASSFNQRNRDFMETQYF. In DNA, the CDR3 is TGTGCCAGCAGCTTTAACCAACGGAACCGGGACTTCATGGAGACCCAGTACTTC. The V and J genes are TRBV7-6 and TRBJ2-5; D possibly corresponds to TRBD2 (6 bases). Trimming removed 3 bases at V and 5 bases at J, with 25 bases between. CDR1 SGHVS and CDR2 FNYEAQ come from the germline V gene. The CDR3 loop spans 18 amino acids.

The genes are TRBV18 and TRBJ2-5, with unresolved D. There are 15 residues in the CDR3. Trimming pared 6 bases from V and 2 bases from J, leaving 16 bases between. Germline CDR1 is KGHSH and CDR2 is LQKENI. The CDR3 DNA is TGTGCCAGCTCCCAGGACCAAACGGTACAAGAGACCCAGTACTTC. It encodes CASSQDQTVQETQYF. Combining the CDR3 with reference TRBV18 and TRBJ2-5 gives the whole variable domain NAGVMQNPRHLVRRRGQEARLRCSPMKGHSHVYWYRQLPEEGLKFMVYLQKENIIDESGMPKERFSAEFPKEGPSILRIQQVVRGDSAAYFCASSQDQTVQETQYFGPGTRLLVL.

The chain links TRBV19 to TRBJ2-2, with 12 bases matching TRBD2. This CDR3 comprises 19 residues. J lost 5 bases, V lost 1 base, and 11 bases had no gene match. Germline values: CDR1 LNHDA, CDR2 SQIVND (reference sequence). DNA of the CDR3: TGTGCCAGTAGTATAGGGAAACTAGCGGGGGGCCGCGAGACCGGGGAGCTGTTTTTT. Residues: CASSIGKLAGGRETGELFF.

The gene calls are TRBV27 and TRBJ1-6; the match to TRBD1 covers 8 bases. The CDR3 contains 15 residues. Trimming at V came to 3 bases and at J to 10 bases, leaving 8 bases not matched to a gene. Germline CDR1 and CDR2: MNHEY and SMNVEV (reference sequence). The CDR3 DNA sequence: TGTGCCAGCAGTTTCTTAAGCAGGGGGCAGTCACCCCTCCACTTT. This sequence encodes CASSFLSRGQSPLHF.

The chain is built from TRBV5-1 and TRBJ2-2, with D maybe TRBD2 (5 bases). The CDR3 consists of 14 residues. Trimming removed 7 bases at V and 0 bases at J, with 10 bases between. Germline assignment: CDR1 SGHRS and CDR2 YFSETQ. The CDR3 nucleotides read TGCGCCAGCCAGAGCGGAGCGAACACCGGGGAGCTGTTTTTT. This translates into CASQSGANTGELFF. The entire variable domain, with the rest obtained from reference TRBV5-1 and TRBJ2-2, is as follows: KAGVTQTPRYLIKTRGQQVTLSCSPISGHRSVSWYQQTPGQGLQFLFEYFSETQRNKGNFPGRFSGRQFSNSRSEMNVSTLELGDSALYLCASQSGANTGELFFGEGSRLTVL.

The V gene is TRBV13, the J gene TRBJ1-1, with unresolved D. The CDR3 runs 13 residues. V dropped 3 bases and J dropped 7 bases, with 12 bases sitting between them. Looked up from germline, CDR1 is PRHDT and CDR2 is FYEKMQ (reference sequence). Written as DNA, the CDR3 is TGTGCCAGCAGCTTGAACCGCGGAGGTGAAGCTTTCTTT. Encoded protein: CASSLNRGGEAFF.

The V call is TRBV10-1, the J call TRBJ2-7; 9 nucleotides align to TRBD1. Per the germline V gene, CDR1 is WNHNN and CDR2 is SYGVQD (reference sequence). Trimming removed 6 bases from V and 7 bases from J; junction bases left unmatched: 10. The CDR3 consists of 14 residues. CDR3 sequence: CASSATGTGREQYF. The DNA for the CDR3 is TGCGCCAGCAGCGCAACCGGGACAGGGCGGGAGCAGTACTTC.

This clone showed up just a few times. CDR3 sequence reads: CSVSGTGGEQPQHF. CDR3 sequence (DNA): TGCAGCGTTTCCGGGACAGGGGGAGAACAGCCCCAGCATTTT. This sequence joins TRBV29-1 and TRBJ1-5, with 11 bases matching TRBD1. The V gene's germline CDR1 is SQVTM and CDR2 ANQGSEA. J was trimmed by 7 bases and V by 5 bases; bases with no gene match: 7. CDR3 size: 14 residues.

This chain connects TRBV6-5 to TRBJ2-2; D unclear. This CDR3 contains 12 residues. The germline V gene has CDR1 MNHEY and CDR2 SVGAGI. V lost 5 bases and J lost 6, with 7 bases in between. The CDR3 DNA reads TGTGCCAGCAGTCCTCCGTCCGGGGAGCTGTTTTTT. It codes for CASSPPSGELFF.

V usage is TRBV29-1 and J usage is TRBJ2-7, with D perhaps matching TRBD1 (6 bases). The CDR3 totals 13 residues. With 3 bases removed from V and 2 bases from J, the gap between germline ends came to 11 bases. Germline values: CDR1 SQVTM, CDR2 ANQGSEA. The CDR3 coding sequence is TGCAGCGTTGAGGGTCAGGGGCCCTACGAGCAGTACTTC. Residues: CSVEGQGPYEQYF.

As DNA, the CDR3 is TGTGCCAGCAGTCAATGGGGCAGCAATCAGCCCCAGCATTTT. Amino acid sequence: CASSQWGSNQPQHF. This chain links TRBV27 with TRBJ1-5, with D perhaps TRBD1 (5 bases). V lost 5 bases to trimming and J lost 1 base, with 9 bases between them. Germline V CDR1 and CDR2: MNHEY, SMNVEV (reference sequence). There are 14 residues in the CDR3.

This chain connects TRBV29-1 to TRBJ1-2, with unresolved D. This CDR3 has 11 residues. Trimming pared 4 bases from V and 3 bases from J, leaving 6 bases between. Germline V gives CDR1 SQVTM, CDR2 ANQGSEA. The CDR3 protein is CSVGEDYGYTF. In nucleotides, the CDR3 is TGCAGCGTTGGAGAGGACTATGGCTACACCTTC.

The chain links TRBV9 to TRBJ2-3; 8 positions agree with TRBD2. The length of the CDR3 is 16 residues. Germline V gives CDR1 SGDLS, CDR2 YYNGEE. V trimming: 2 bases; J trimming: 4 bases; junction bases outside the gene matches: 9. The CDR3 protein is CASSVRFTGGADTQYF. The CDR3, as DNA: TGTGCCAGCAGCGTTCGCTTTACGGGGGGGGCAGATACGCAGTATTTT.

The rearrangement uses TRBV4-3 and TRBJ1-2; TRBD1 aligns across 10 bases. The CDR3 covers 15 residues. V was pared by 1 base and J by 4 bases, with 3 bases of the junction left unmatched. Germline loops: CDR1 LGHNA, CDR2 YSLEER. The CDR3 region has the DNA TGCGCCAGCAGCCAAGCAAGGACAGGGGGCTATGGCTACACCTTC. Its protein product is CASSQARTGGYGYTF.

This chain joins TRBV4-2 and TRBJ2-7, with D perhaps matching TRBD2 (5 bases). The CDR3 has 15 residues. Germline lookup yields CDR1 LGHNA and CDR2 YNFKEQ. V lost 3 bases to trimming and J lost 5 bases, with 17 bases between them. Here the CDR3 reads CASSHETGLVDEQYF. CDR3 sequence (DNA): TGTGCCAGCAGCCACGAGACGGGGTTGGTGGACGAGCAGTACTTC.

The rearrangement joins TRBV6-2 or TRBV6-3 to TRBJ1-5; TRBD1 aligns across 9 bases. This CDR3 region has 18 residues. Germline trimming cut 2 bases from V and 0 bases from J; bases unmatched to any gene: 8. The germline CDR1 and CDR2 sequences are MNHEY and SVGEGT. CDR3 DNA sequence: TGTGCCAGCAGTTACACCGGACAGGGGTTATCTAGCAATCAGCCCCAGCATTTT. Translating gives CASSYTGQGLSSNQPQHF.

The chain is built from TRBV2 and TRBJ2-3; 9 nucleotides align to TRBD1. The CDR3 sequence is 15 residues long. With 5 bases clipped from V and 4 bases from J, the junction kept 7 bases outside the gene matches. From germline, CDR1 is SNHLY and CDR2 FYNNEI. The CDR3 here is CASSRQGGYPDTQYF. In DNA, the CDR3 is TGTGCCAGCAGTCGACAGGGGGGGTATCCAGATACGCAGTATTTT.

The chain couples TRBV7-9 to TRBJ1-6; possibly TRBD1 for D (5 bases). Trimming stripped 2 bases from V and 10 bases from J, with 15 bases between. Germline CDR1 and CDR2: SEHNR and FQNEAQ (reference sequence). The CDR3 is made up of 15 amino acids. As DNA, the CDR3 is TGTGCCAGCAGCTTAATGGCAGGGACGGACTCACCCCTCCACTTT. Translating it yields CASSLMAGTDSPLHF.

This chain links TRBV15 with TRBJ1-2, with D perhaps matching TRBD1 (5 bases). The germline V and J ends were trimmed by 3 bases and 4 bases, with 9 bases remaining between them. The CDR3 covers 13 residues. Germline V gene data show CDR1 as LNHNV and CDR2 as YYDKDF (reference sequence). CDR3 sequence (DNA): TGTGCCACCAGCAGGGGACGTACCTATGGCTACACCTTC. It is translated as CATSRGRTYGYTF.

The chain joins TRBV25-1 to TRBJ2-3; TRBD2 might be the D (6 bases). The germline gives CDR1 MGHDK, CDR2 SYGVNS. The ends were cut back, 3 bases at V and 0 bases at J, with 16 bases in the middle. The CDR3 extends over 17 amino acids. The CDR3 bases are TGTGCCAGCAGTGATGCCGGGACTCCAATCAGCACAGATACGCAGTATTTT. Protein: CASSDAGTPISTDTQYF.

The V and J genes are TRBV19 and TRBJ1-1; a possible D gene is TRBD1 (6 bases). V was shortened by 5 bases and J by 3 bases, with 16 bases between the two germline ends. This CDR3 is 15 amino acids long. Germline CDR1 is LNHDA and CDR2 is SQIVND (reference sequence). CDR3 residues: CASSSYGGRDTEAFF. In DNA, the CDR3 is TGTGCCAGTAGTTCTTACGGGGGGCGTGACACTGAAGCTTTCTTT.

The chain couples TRBV5-1 to TRBJ2-1; TRBD2 matches at 8 bases. The germline gives CDR1 SGHRS, CDR2 YFSETQ. V trimming: 4 bases; J trimming: 16 bases; junction bases outside the gene matches: 13. The CDR3 runs to 13 residues. CDR3 bases: TGCGCCAGCAGCCCGGGACTGGGACTAGGAGAATTCTTC. It translates to CASSPGLGLGEFF.

This clone occurred a few times. The chain combines TRBV27 with TRBJ2-2, with a tentative D call TRBD2 (6 bases). From germline, CDR1 is MNHEY and CDR2 SMNVEV (reference sequence). The ends were cut back, 8 bases at V and 0 bases at J, with 10 bases in the middle. This CDR3 has 14 amino acids. The CDR3 reads CASRGLTNTGELFF. The CDR3 coding sequence is TGTGCCAGCCGGGGACTGACGAACACCGGGGAGCTGTTTTTT.

V gene TRBV5-6 combines with J gene TRBJ2-7; 8 nucleotides align to TRBD1. V trimming: 7 bases; J trimming: 0 bases; junction bases outside the gene matches: 6. The CDR3 has 14 amino acids. In germline, CDR1 is SGHDT, CDR2 YYEEEE. The CDR3 sequence is CASALTGDSYEQYF. CDR3 in DNA: TGTGCCAGCGCCCTGACAGGGGACTCCTACGAGCAGTACTTC.

The rearrangement joins TRBV19 to TRBJ1-2; D gene unclear. This CDR3 is built from 13 residues. The ends were cut back, 5 bases at V and 1 base at J, with 8 bases in the middle. Germline CDR1 is LNHDA and CDR2 is SQIVND (reference sequence). CDR3: CASSWADNYGYTF. Here the CDR3 DNA reads TGTGCCAGTAGTTGGGCGGATAACTATGGCTACACCTTC.

The chain is built from TRBV6-5 and TRBJ1-1, with D unresolved. The CDR3 is 12 residues long. CDR1 and CDR2 from the germline V gene are MNHEY and SVGAGI. V lost 2 bases to trimming and J lost 7 bases, with 8 bases between them. The CDR3 reads CASSYVEGEAFF. CDR3 DNA sequence: TGTGCCAGCAGTTACGTGGAGGGTGAAGCTTTCTTT.

CDR3 sequence (DNA): TGTGCCAGCAGTCCCGTGATGGTGCGGGCAAGCACAGATACGCAGTATTTT. It encodes CASSPVMVRASTDTQYF. The chain uses TRBV6-2 or TRBV6-3 and TRBJ2-3, with D maybe TRBD2 (5 bases). From germline, CDR1 is MNHEY and CDR2 SVGEGT. The CDR3 extends over 17 amino acids. The ends were cut back, 5 bases at V and 0 bases at J, with 18 bases in the middle.